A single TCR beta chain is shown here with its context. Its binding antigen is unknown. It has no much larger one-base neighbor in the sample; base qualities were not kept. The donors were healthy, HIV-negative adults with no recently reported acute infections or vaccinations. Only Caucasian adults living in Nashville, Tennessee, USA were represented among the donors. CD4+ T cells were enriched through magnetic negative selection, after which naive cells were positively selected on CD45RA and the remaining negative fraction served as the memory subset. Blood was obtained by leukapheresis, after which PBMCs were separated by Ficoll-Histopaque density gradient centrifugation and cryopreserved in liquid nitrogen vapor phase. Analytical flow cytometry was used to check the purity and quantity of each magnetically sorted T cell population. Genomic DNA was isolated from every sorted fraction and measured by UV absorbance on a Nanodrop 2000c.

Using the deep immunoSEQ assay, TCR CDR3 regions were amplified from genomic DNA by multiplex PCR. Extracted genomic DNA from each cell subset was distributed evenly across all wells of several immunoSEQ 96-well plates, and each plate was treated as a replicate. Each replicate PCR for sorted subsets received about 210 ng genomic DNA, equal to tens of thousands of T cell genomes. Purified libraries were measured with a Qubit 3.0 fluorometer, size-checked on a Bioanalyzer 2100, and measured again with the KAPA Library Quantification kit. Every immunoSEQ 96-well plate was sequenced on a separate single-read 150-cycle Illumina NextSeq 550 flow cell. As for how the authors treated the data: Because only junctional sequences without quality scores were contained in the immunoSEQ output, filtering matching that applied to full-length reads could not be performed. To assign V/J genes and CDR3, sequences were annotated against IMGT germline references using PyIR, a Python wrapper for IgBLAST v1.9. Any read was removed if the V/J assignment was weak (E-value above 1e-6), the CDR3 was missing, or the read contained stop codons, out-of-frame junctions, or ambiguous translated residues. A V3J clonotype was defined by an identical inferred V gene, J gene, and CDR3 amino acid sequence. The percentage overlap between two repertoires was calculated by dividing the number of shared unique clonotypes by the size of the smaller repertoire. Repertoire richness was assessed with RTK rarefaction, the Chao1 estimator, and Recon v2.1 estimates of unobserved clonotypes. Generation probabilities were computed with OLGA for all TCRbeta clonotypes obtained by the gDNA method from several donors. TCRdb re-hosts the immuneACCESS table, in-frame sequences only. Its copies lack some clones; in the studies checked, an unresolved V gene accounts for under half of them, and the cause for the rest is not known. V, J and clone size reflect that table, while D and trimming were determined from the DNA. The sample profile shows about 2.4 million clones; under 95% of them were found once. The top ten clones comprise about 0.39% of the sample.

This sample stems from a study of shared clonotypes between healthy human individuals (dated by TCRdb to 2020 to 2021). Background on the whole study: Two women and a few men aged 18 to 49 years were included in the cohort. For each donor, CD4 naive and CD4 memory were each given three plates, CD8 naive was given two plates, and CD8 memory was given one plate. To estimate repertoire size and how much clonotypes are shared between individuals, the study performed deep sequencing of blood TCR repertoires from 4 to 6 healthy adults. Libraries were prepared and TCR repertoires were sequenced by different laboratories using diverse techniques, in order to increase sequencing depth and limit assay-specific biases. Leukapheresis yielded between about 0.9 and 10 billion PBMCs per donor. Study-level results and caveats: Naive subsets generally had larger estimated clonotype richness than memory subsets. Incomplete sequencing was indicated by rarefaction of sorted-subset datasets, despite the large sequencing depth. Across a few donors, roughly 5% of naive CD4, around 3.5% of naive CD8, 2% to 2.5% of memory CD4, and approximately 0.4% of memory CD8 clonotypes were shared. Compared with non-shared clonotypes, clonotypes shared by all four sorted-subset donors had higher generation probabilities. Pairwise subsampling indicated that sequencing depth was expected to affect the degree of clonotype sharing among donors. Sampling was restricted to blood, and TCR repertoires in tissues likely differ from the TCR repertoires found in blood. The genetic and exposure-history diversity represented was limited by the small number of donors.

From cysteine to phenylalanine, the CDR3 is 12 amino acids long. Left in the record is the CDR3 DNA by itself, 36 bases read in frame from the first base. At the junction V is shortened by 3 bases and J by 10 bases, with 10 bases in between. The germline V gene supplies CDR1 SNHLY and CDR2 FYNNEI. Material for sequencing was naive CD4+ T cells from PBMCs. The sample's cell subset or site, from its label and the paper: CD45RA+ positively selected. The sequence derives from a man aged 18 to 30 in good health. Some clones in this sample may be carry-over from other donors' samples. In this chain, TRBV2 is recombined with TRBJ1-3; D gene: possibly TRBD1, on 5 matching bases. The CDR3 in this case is CASSDYPGTIYF. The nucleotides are TGTGCCAGCAGTGATTATCCAGGGACCATATATTTT.